What follows are 10 T cell receptor beta chains derived from one specimen sequenced in a study of blood T cells in healthy people across ages. The use of a sample-barcoded 5' primer and a J-beta primer mix characterized a second PCR of about 6 to 11 cycles. TCRdb redid the calling of the 5' RACE reads with MiXCR, one entry per CDR3 protein. This sample has about a million distinct CDR3 sequences, with roughly half found just once. The source material was blood. These receptors all stem from a woman aged 60-75 years in good health.

There are a few counts of this clonotype. The chain joins TRBV11-3 to TRBJ2-3; D remains unclear. Germline CDR1 and CDR2: SGHNT and YENEEA. The CDR3 has 16 residues. The V end was cut by 5 bases, the J end by 1 base, with 16 bases between. CDR3 sequence: CASSPLSGSGTDTQYF. The CDR3 DNA sequence: TGTGCCAGCAGCCCTCTTTCCGGTAGTGGCACAGATACGCAGTATTTT.

This clonotype was observed a handful of times. The V call is TRBV5-1, the J call TRBJ2-4; 7 nucleotides line up with TRBD1. With V trimmed by 4 bases and J by 13 bases, 14 bases remained unmatched. Germline CDR1 is SGHRS and CDR2 is YFSETQ. The CDR3 totals 14 residues. The CDR3 nucleotides are TGCGCCAGCAGCACCGGGACAGAGAATATTGCGCAGTACTTC. Residues: CASSTGTENIAQYF.

This clonotype was counted once. One base away lies a much larger clone, so this may be a sequencing read error. The chain links TRBV4-3 to TRBJ2-7; 7 nucleotides agree with TRBD2. CDR1 and CDR2 (germline): LGHNA, YSLEER. This CDR3 comprises 13 residues. The chain's CDR3 is CVGGLGGCYEQYF. The CDR3, as DNA: TGCGTCGGAGGTCTGGGAGGGTGCTACGAGCAGTACTTC.

This clonotype has only a few counts. The chain employs TRBV12-3 or TRBV12-4 and TRBJ2-4; D call uncertain. V lost 3 bases and J lost 8, with 8 bases in between. The CDR3 is 12 amino acids. The CDR3 sequence is CASSFGGDIQYF. In DNA, the CDR3 is TGTGCCAGCAGTTTTGGTGGGGACATTCAGTACTTC.

V is TRBV20-1 and J is TRBJ2-7, with 10 nucleotides matching TRBD2. CDR1 DFQATT and CDR2 SNEGSKA come from the germline V gene (reference sequence). The CDR3 totals 10 residues. The CDR3 nucleotides are TGCGGGACTAGCGACTACGAGCAGTACTTC. Residues: CGTSDYEQYF.

The gene calls are TRBV7-9 and TRBJ2-7; D call uncertain. Germline V CDR1 and CDR2: SEHNR, FQNEAQ (reference sequence). The CDR3 has 14 residues. Trimming shortened V by 5 bases and J by 4 bases, and 15 bases separated the two germline ends. The CDR3 DNA reads as TGTGCCAGCAGCCCTGGTGGTGAGAATTACGAGCAGTACTTC. This codes for CASSPGGENYEQYF.

The rearrangement joins TRBV18 to TRBJ2-3; perhaps TRBD2 as D (6 bases). The CDR3 is 16 residues long. The V gene's germline CDR1 is KGHSH and CDR2 LQKENI. Trimming left V 5 bases short and J 5 bases short, with 20 bases between. This CDR3 is CASSSAILGGLDTQYF. The DNA for the CDR3 is TGTGCCAGCTCATCTGCTATCCTAGGAGGGTTAGATACGCAGTATTTT. Full variable domain (outside the CDR3, taken from reference TRBV18 and TRBJ2-3): NAGVMQNPRHLVRRRGQEARLRCSPMKGHSHVYWYRQLPEEGLKFMVYLQKENIIDESGMPKERFSAEFPKEGPSILRIQQVVRGDSAAYFCASSSAILGGLDTQYFGPGTRLTVL.

This chain joins TRBV9 and TRBJ2-3; D gene ambiguous. The CDR3 is 13 amino acids. V was clipped by 0 bases and J by 4 bases, with 6 bases between them. The germline CDR1 and CDR2 sequences are SGDLS and YYNGEE. The CDR3 loop reads CASSVEQSDTQYF. The CDR3 DNA is TGTGCCAGCAGCGTAGAACAGTCAGATACGCAGTATTTT. The variable domain in full, completed from reference TRBV9 and TRBJ2-3, reads DSGVTQTPKHLITATGQRVTLRCSPRSGDLSVYWYQQSLDQGLQFLIQYYNGEERAKGNILERFSAQQFPDLHSELNLSSLELGDSALYFCASSVEQSDTQYFGPGTRLTVL.

In its sample, this clonotype was seen a few times. V and J are TRBV20-1 and TRBJ2-1; TRBD2 matches 13 bases. Trimming removed 0 bases from V and 7 bases from J; junction bases left unmatched: 6. Germline CDR1 DFQATT, CDR2 SNEGSKA (reference sequence). The CDR3 extends over 16 amino acids. The chain's CDR3 is CSAREIGTSGTNEQFF. The CDR3 coding sequence is TGCAGTGCTAGAGAAATCGGGACTAGCGGGACAAATGAGCAGTTCTTC.

This clonotype was seen only a few times. CDR3 nucleotide sequence: TGCGCCAGCAGCCAAGACTACAGGGGCTCTGGGGCCAACGTCCTGACTTTC. Its translation is CASSQDYRGSGANVLTF. The chain couples TRBV4-3 to TRBJ2-6, with 7 bases identical to TRBD1. This CDR3 has 17 amino acids. The J segment lost 0 bases and the V segment lost 0 bases, leaving 2 bases of the junction unmatched. Germline CDR1 reads LGHNA; CDR2 reads YSLEER.